This T cell receptor beta chain was sequenced in a study of T cells in Graves' hyperthyroidism and ophthalmopathy. This clonotype was observed many times. Its target is not known. In germline, CDR1 is LGHDT, CDR2 YNNKEL (reference sequence). The CDR3 has 15 amino acids. Trimming left V 7 bases short and J 0 bases short, with 10 bases between. Study-wide points: Blood also held most thyroid clonotypes expanded beyond 0.001.

Amplified TCR beta CDR3 regions came from RNA transcripts. During a first-round RT-PCR of the TCR CDR3, the HTBI primer set was used. From the multiplex PCR reads, TCRdb called clonotypes with MiXCR, one entry per CDR3 protein. The sample includes approximately 370,000 distinct CDR3 sequences, 17% of them seen just once. The rearrangement links TRBV3-1 to TRBJ2-6; possibly TRBD1 for D (6 bases). The receptor's source is a woman aged 30 to 39 with Graves' hyperthyroidism that later progressed to Graves' ophthalmopathy. Sequencing input: blood. The CDR3 region is CASTRTDSGANVLTF. CDR3 nucleotides: TGTGCCAGCACCCGGACAGACTCTGGGGCCAACGTCCTGACTTTC.